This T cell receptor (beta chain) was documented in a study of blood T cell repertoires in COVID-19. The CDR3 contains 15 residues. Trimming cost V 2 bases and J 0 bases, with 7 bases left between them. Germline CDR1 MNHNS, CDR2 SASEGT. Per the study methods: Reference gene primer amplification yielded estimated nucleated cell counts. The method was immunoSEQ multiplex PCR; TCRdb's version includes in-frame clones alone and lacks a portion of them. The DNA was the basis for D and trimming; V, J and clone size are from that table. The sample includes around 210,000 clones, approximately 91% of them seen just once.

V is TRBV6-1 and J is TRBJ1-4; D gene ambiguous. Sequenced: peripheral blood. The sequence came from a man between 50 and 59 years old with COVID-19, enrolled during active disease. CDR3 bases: TGTGCCAGCAGTGAACCGGGTGCAACTAATGAAAAACTGTTTTTT. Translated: CASSEPGATNEKLFF.